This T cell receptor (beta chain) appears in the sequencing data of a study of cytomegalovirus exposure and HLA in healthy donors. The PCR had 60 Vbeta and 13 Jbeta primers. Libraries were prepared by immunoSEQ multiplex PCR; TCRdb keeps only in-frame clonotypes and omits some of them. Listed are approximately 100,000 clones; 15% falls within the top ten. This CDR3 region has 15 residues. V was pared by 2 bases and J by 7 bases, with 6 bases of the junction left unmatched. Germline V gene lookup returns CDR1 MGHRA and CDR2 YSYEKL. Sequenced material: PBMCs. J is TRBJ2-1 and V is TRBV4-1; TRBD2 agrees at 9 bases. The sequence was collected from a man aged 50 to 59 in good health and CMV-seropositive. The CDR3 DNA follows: TGCGCCAGCAGCCAACCCGCGGGAGGGATGAATGAGCAGTTCTTC. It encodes CASSQPAGGMNEQFF.